The 16 T cell receptor beta chains given below trace back to one sample, sequenced in a study of T cell changes during pregnancy in multiple sclerosis. The table came from immunoSEQ multiplex PCR; TCRdb's copy has only in-frame clones and leaves some out. This sample has some 79,000 clones, with under 95% found just once. The sequencing used CD4+ T cells from peripheral blood mononuclear cells, collected in the second trimester of pregnancy. The receptor source for this set is a female donor with multiple sclerosis, enrolled in a pregnancy study.

The CDR3 DNA follows: TGTGCCAGCAGCTTTGACGGGGGGGCGGGAAATGAGCAGTTCTTC. Amino acid sequence: CASSFDGGAGNEQFF. The V and J genes are TRBV7-8 and TRBJ2-1, with TRBD2 matching 8 bases. The CDR3 totals 15 residues. J was trimmed by 7 bases and V by 3 bases; bases with no gene match: 8. Per the germline V gene, CDR1 is SGHVS and CDR2 is FQNEAQ.

The rearrangement joins TRBV11-2 to TRBJ2-2, with 8 bases fitting TRBD1. The CDR3 covers 15 residues. Germline assignment: CDR1 SGHAT and CDR2 FQNNGV. Unmatched junction bases numbered 9, after V lost 5 bases and J lost 7 bases. CDR3 sequence (DNA): TGTGCCAGCAGCCTGAGGACAGGGTGGGTCGGGGAGCTGTTTTTT. Amino acids: CASSLRTGWVGELFF.

This chain uses TRBV7-6 with TRBJ2-5, with 12 bases identical to TRBD2. Germline CDR1 SGHVS, CDR2 FNYEAQ. Losses at the gene ends were 9 bases for V and 6 bases for J; bases not matched to a gene: 5. The length of the CDR3 is 13 residues. CDR3 bases: TGTGCCAGTTCTAGCGGGGGGGTAAAGACCCAGTACTTC. Protein: CASSSGGVKTQYF.

The J gene is TRBJ2-1, the V gene TRBV5-1; no definite D call. Germline CDR1 and CDR2: SGHRS and YFSETQ. V shed 0 bases and J shed 7 bases, with 5 bases lying between them. The CDR3 extends over 12 amino acids. CDR3 DNA sequence: TGCGCCAGCAGCTTGGCGGGTAATGAGCAGTTCTTC. Translation: CASSLAGNEQFF.

The CDR3 loop is CASSKSGTMGRVYEQYF. DNA of the CDR3: TGTGCCAGCTCGAAATCCGGGACTATGGGACGGGTCTACGAGCAGTACTTC. The chain recombines TRBV18 with TRBJ2-7; 7 bases are a match to TRBD2. CDR1 and CDR2 from the germline V gene are KGHSH and LQKENI. This CDR3 comprises 17 residues. V lost 6 bases to trimming and J lost 3 bases; unmatched junction nucleotides: 17.

This chain uses TRBV4-1 with TRBJ2-1, with D perhaps matching TRBD1 (6 bases). CDR3 size: 13 residues. CDR1 and CDR2 from the germline V gene are MGHRA and YSYEKL. The ends were cut back, 2 bases at V and 7 bases at J, with 9 bases in the middle. The CDR3 DNA reads as TGCGCCAGCAGCCAACTCACAGGGAATGAGCAGTTCTTC. This gives the protein CASSQLTGNEQFF.

The DNA of the CDR3 is TGTGCCAGCAGCTTGGATGCCGGCTCTGGGGCCAACGTCCTGACTTTC. Amino acid sequence: CASSLDAGSGANVLTF. The chain combines TRBV5-4 with TRBJ2-6, with D uncertain. In germline, CDR1 is SGHNT, CDR2 YYREEE (reference sequence). The length of the CDR3 is 16 residues. The V and J ends lost 0 bases and 0 bases respectively, with 7 bases between them.

This chain links TRBV6-1 with TRBJ2-7; perhaps TRBD1 as D (5 bases). CDR3 length: 15 amino acids. Germline assignment: CDR1 MNHNS and CDR2 SASEGT. V lost 4 bases to trimming and J lost 2 bases, with 15 bases between them. Written as DNA, the CDR3 is TGTGCCAGCAGTGCCAATAATCAGGGTGCCTACGAGCAGTACTTC. It encodes CASSANNQGAYEQYF.

J is TRBJ2-7 and V is TRBV7-6; perhaps TRBD2 as D (7 bases). The CDR3 spans 13 residues. Germline V gene data show CDR1 as SGHVS and CDR2 as FNYEAQ. The V end was cut by 3 bases, the J end by 3 bases, with 9 bases between. Written as DNA, the CDR3 is TGTGCCAGCAGCTTGGGGGGGCTCTACGAGCAGTACTTC. Its protein is CASSLGGLYEQYF.

The V gene is TRBV7-3, the J gene TRBJ1-1; perhaps TRBD1 as D (6 bases). V lost 6 bases, J lost 3 bases, and 11 bases lay in between. The CDR3 extends over 13 amino acids. Germline CDR1 SGHTA, CDR2 FQGTGA. CDR3: CASSPQGYTEAFF. The CDR3 coding sequence is TGTGCCAGCAGTCCACAGGGTTACACTGAAGCTTTCTTT.

The rearrangement uses TRBV27 and TRBJ2-2; possible D gene TRBD1, 6 bases. This CDR3 spans 16 amino acids. Germline lookup yields CDR1 MNHEY and CDR2 SMNVEV (reference sequence). V was clipped by 6 bases and J by 0 bases, with 14 bases between them. CDR3 in amino acids: CASRNWDIANTGELFF. CDR3 nucleotides: TGTGCCAGCAGAAATTGGGACATAGCGAACACCGGGGAGCTGTTTTTT.

This clone was observed once. The chain employs TRBV9 and TRBJ1-3; D gene uncertain. The CDR3 is 16 amino acids. Germline V CDR1 and CDR2: SGDLS, YYNGEE. Trimming stripped 1 base from V and 1 base from J, with 12 bases between. CDR3 protein: CASSVTPGSSGNTIYF. The CDR3 nucleotides are TGTGCCAGCAGCGTAACCCCTGGTAGTTCTGGAAACACCATATATTTT.

The rearrangement links TRBV5-1 to TRBJ2-5; TRBD1 aligns across 7 bases. The CDR3 runs to 15 residues. The V gene's germline CDR1 is SGHRS and CDR2 YFSETQ. The V segment lost 4 bases and the J segment 0 bases; nucleotides outside the gene matches: 6. This CDR3 is CASSINTGDQETQYF. The CDR3 DNA sequence: TGCGCCAGCAGCATAAACACAGGGGACCAAGAGACCCAGTACTTC.

The chain carries TRBV28 and TRBJ2-7; possible D gene TRBD1, 6 bases. Trimming left V 5 bases short and J 3 bases short, with 17 bases between. The germline V gene encodes CDR1 MDHEN and CDR2 SYDVKM. The CDR3 has 15 amino acids. The CDR3 spells CASSTPQGLVYEQYF. In nucleotides, the CDR3 is TGTGCCAGCAGTACACCACAGGGATTGGTCTACGAGCAGTACTTC.

The chain recombines TRBV19 with TRBJ1-1, with TRBD1 matching 7 bases. This CDR3 contains 14 residues. Trimming at V came to 5 bases and at J to 5 bases, leaving 8 bases not matched to a gene. Germline CDR1 LNHDA, CDR2 SQIVND (reference sequence). Here the CDR3 DNA reads TGTGCCAGTAGTTTGGCAGGGGGTCGGACTGAAGCTTTCTTT. Protein sequence: CASSLAGGRTEAFF.

Here the CDR3 reads CAVGETGELFF. In DNA, the CDR3 is TGTGCCGTAGGGGAAACCGGGGAGCTGTTTTTT. The chain recombines TRBV6-5 with TRBJ2-2; D possibly corresponds to TRBD1 (5 bases). Deletions cut 11 bases from V and 5 bases from J, with 9 bases between. The CDR3 extends over 11 amino acids. Germline V gene data show CDR1 as MNHEY and CDR2 as SVGAGI.